These T cell receptor beta chains were read from a single sample in a study of CD8+ T cells in alopecia areata. This table comes from immunoSEQ multiplex PCR, and its TCRdb copy is limited to in-frame clones, with some not included. The sample lists under 300,000 clones; 67% were seen once. Sequenced here: CD4+ T cells sorted from blood, sampled at week 0. The receptors here all came from a human donor with alopecia areata. Both conserved end residues are trimmed from each CDR3. A D gene is named only where the DNA matches it firmly. Clone size appears in some rows only: once, few, many, or a class for an expanded clone.

>TRBJ2-7|NA|TRBV7-6|TRBD1
ASSLMGQTYEQY
>TRBJ2-7|few|TRBV29-1|NA
SVEAPGTYEQY
>TRBJ2-1|NA|TRBV29-1|TRBD2
SVGGTSGGPSINEQF
>TRBJ1-2|NA|TRBV10-3|TRBD1
AILAYRGLGYT
>TRBJ2-5|few|TRBV6-6|TRBD1
ASRGQYQETQY
>TRBJ2-5|NA|TRBV30|NA
AWSVKGGGGTQY
>TRBJ1-6|NA|TRBV5-6|NA
ASSSRVKNSPLH
>TRBJ1-1|NA|TRBV30|TRBD1
AWSGDRRNTEAF
>TRBJ1-5|NA|TRBV11-3|NA
ASSVRDTDYNQPQH
>TRBJ1-6|NA|TRBV7-9|NA
ASTRGGDNSPLH
>TRBJ2-7|NA|TRBV11-2|TRBD2
ASSLDGLGEEQY
>TRBJ1-2|NA|TRBV29-1|NA
SVADYGYT
>TRBJ2-2|NA|TRBV9|NA
ASSPLSGVAGELF
>TRBJ2-5|few|TRBV7-7|TRBD2
ASSTGLAIETQY
>TRBJ1-2|NA|TRBV6-6|TRBD1
ASRWDRGTAYGYT
>TRBJ1-2|NA|TRBV30|NA
AWSALDYGYT
>TRBJ2-7|NA|TRBV5-1|NA
ASSLYGDFSYEQY
>TRBJ1-1|NA|TRBV18|NA
ASSPLNRMNTEAF
>TRBJ1-2|NA|TRBV18|TRBD1
ASSPSGQGDYGYT
>TRBJ1-2|few|TRBV30|TRBD1
AWSGDRGFYGYT
>TRBJ1-1|NA|TRBV15|NA
ATSRAQRGTEAF
>TRBJ2-1|few|TRBV7-3|TRBD2
ASSASSGGFNEQF
>TRBJ2-1|once|TRBV7-2|NA
ASSLDSYNEQF
>TRBJ1-1|few|TRBV5-1|NA
ASSLPGLTPQNTEAF
>TRBJ2-7|NA|TRBV4-1|NA
ASSHPASGMYEQY
>TRBJ1-1|NA|TRBV2|TRBD1
ASRKDRANTEAF